This TCR beta chain originates from a study of blood T cell repertoires in COVID-19. Study-wide background: Italy, Spain and the United States were the sources of the convalescent and acute COVID-19 samples.

There are 14 residues in the CDR3. The V and J ends lost 7 bases and 1 base, in that order; junction bases with no gene match: 4. CDR1 LNHDA and CDR2 SQIVND come from the germline V gene (reference sequence). In the authors' methods: Reference gene primers were amplified, and this amplification served to estimate nucleated cell counts. The protocol was immunoSEQ multiplex PCR, while the TCRdb copy is restricted to in-frame clones and leaves out a portion. That table is the source of V, J and clone size, and D and trimming were worked out from the DNA. The table records over 45,000 clones, 60% to 85% of them present only once. The table lists this clone with many counts.

The specimen sequenced was peripheral blood. This receptor was taken from a man between 45 and 60 years old with active or convalescent COVID-19. The chain recombines TRBV19 with TRBJ2-3, with TRBD1 matching 8 bases. The CDR3 DNA sequence: TGTGCCAGTACTACGGGACAGGGCACAGATACGCAGTATTTT. Translation: CASTTGQGTDTQYF. Based on the CDR3 plus reference TRBV19 and TRBJ2-3, the full variable domain is DGGITQSPKYLFRKEGQNVTLSCEQNLNHDAMYWYRQDPGQGLRLIYYSQIVNDFQKGDIAEGYSVSREKKESFPLTVTSAQKNPTAFYLCASTTGQGTDTQYFGPGTRLTVL.